This T cell receptor beta chain comes out of a study of early T cells in non-severe SARS-CoV-2 infection. Study-level information: Sequenced material consisted of bulk RNA (from unsorted whole blood), and chains were unpaired. Study-wide results and limits: CD4 and private specificities were missed by VDJdb matching, which favored anti-spike CD8 responses.

Separate cDNA molecules each had unique molecular identifiers attached to them. One entry per CDR3 protein results from TCRdb running MiXCR on the 5' RACE reads. The sample records more than 50,000 distinct CDR3 sequences, 9% to 15% being singletons. Notes on this clonotype: Its cognate antigen is unknown.

The V end was cut by 3 bases, the J end by 6 bases, with 23 bases between. Germline V lookup: CDR1 DFQATT, CDR2 SNEGSKA (reference sequence). This CDR3 contains 17 residues. The chain links TRBV20-1 to TRBJ2-2, with a possible D match to TRBD2 (5 bases). The origin of this receptor is an adult who was a healthcare worker with PCR-confirmed SARS-CoV-2 infection or an uninfected control (not recorded which). The input for sequencing was whole blood, taken at baseline. CDR3 nucleotides: TGCAGTGCTAGCGCGGCACGCGGCCACGACTACCCCGGGGAGCTGTTTTTT. Amino acids: CSASAARGHDYPGELFF.